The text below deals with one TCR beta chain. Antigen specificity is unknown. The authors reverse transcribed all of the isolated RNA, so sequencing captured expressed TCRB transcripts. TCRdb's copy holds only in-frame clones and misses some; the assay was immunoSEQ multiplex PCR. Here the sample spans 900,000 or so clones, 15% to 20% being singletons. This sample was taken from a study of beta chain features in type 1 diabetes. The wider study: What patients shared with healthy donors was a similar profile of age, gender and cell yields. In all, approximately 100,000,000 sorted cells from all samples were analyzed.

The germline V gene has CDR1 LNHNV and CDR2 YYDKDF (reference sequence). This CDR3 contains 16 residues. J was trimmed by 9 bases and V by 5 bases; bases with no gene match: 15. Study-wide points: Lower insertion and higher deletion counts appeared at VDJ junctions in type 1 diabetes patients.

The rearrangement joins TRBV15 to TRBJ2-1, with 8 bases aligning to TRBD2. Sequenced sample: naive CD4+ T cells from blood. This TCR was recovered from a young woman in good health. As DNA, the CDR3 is TGTGCCACCAGCTTCTCCGTAGCGGGATCGTTGGGTGAGCAGTTCTTC. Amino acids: CATSFSVAGSLGEQFF. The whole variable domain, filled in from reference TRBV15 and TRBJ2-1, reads DAMVIQNPRYQVTQFGKPVTLSCSQTLNHNVMYWYQQKSSQAPKLLFHYYDKDFNNEADTPDNFQSRRPNTSFCFLDIRSPGLGDTAMYLCATSFSVAGSLGEQFFGPGTRLTVL.